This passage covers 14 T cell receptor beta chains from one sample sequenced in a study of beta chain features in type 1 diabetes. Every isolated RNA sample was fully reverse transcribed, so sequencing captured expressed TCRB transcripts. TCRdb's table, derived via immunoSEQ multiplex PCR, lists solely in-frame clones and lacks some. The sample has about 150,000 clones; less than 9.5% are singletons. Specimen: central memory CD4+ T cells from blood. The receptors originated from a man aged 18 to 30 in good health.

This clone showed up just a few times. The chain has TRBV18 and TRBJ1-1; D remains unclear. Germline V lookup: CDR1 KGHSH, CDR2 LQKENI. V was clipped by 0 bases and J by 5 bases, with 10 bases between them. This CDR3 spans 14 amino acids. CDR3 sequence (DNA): TGTGCCAGCTCACCACCGGACGGGGTTACTGAAGCTTTCTTT. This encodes CASSPPDGVTEAFF.

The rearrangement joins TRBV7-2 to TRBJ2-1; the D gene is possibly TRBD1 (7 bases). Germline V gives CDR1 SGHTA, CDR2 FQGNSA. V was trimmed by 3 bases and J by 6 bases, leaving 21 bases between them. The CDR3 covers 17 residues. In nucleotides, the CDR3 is TGTGCCAGCAGCTTGCGGGACAGCCCTCCCGGGGCCAATGAGCAGTTCTTC. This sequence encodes CASSLRDSPPGANEQFF.

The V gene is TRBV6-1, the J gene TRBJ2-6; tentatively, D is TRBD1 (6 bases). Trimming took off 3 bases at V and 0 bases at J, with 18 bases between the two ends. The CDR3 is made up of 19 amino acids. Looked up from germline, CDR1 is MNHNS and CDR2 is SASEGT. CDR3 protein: CASSESLGTPNSGANVLTF. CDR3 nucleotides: TGTGCCAGCAGTGAGTCTCTGGGGACACCGAACTCTGGGGCCAACGTCCTGACTTTC.

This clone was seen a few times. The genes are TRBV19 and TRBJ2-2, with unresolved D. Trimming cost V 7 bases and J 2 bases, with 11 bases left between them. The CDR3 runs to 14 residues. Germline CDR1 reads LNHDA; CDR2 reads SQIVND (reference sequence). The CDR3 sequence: CASTLLSNTGELFF. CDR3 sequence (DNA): TGTGCCAGTACCCTCTTGAGTAACACCGGGGAGCTGTTTTTT.

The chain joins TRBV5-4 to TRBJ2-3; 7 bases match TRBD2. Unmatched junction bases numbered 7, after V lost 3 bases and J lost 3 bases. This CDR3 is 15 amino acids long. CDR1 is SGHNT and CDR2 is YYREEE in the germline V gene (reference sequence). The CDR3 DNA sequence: TGTGCCAGCAGCTCCTATGGGGGAGGGACAGATACGCAGTATTTT. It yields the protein CASSSYGGGTDTQYF. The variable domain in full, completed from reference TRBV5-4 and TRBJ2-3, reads ETGVTQSPTHLIKTRGQQVTLRCSSQSGHNTVSWYQQALGQGPQFIFQYYREEENGRGNFPPRFSGLQFPNYSSELNVNALELDDSALYLCASSSYGGGTDTQYFGPGTRLTVL.

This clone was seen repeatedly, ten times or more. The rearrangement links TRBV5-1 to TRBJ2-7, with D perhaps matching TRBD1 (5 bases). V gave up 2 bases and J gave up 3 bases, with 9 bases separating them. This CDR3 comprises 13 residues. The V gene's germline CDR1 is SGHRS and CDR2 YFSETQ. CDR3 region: CASSFSGNYEQYF. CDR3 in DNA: TGCGCCAGCAGCTTTTCAGGGAACTACGAGCAGTACTTC.

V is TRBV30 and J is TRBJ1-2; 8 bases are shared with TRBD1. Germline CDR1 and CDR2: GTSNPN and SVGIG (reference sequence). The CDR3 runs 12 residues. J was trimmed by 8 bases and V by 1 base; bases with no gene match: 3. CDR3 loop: CAWSGGQAGYTF. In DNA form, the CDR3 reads TGTGCCTGGAGTGGGGGACAGGCAGGCTACACCTTC.

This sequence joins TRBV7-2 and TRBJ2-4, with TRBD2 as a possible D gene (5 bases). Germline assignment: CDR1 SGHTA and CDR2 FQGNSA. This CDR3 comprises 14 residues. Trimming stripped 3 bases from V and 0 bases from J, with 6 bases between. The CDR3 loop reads CASSFGVAKNIQYF. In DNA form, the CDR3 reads TGTGCCAGCAGCTTCGGGGTAGCCAAAAACATTCAGTACTTC.

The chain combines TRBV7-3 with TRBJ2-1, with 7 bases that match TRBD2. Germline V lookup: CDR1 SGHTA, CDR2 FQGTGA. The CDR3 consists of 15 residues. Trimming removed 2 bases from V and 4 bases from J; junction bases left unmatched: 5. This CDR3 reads CASSLERGTYNEQFF. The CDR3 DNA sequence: TGTGCCAGCAGCTTAGAGCGGGGAACGTACAATGAGCAGTTCTTC. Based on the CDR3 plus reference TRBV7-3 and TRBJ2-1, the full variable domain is GAGVSQTPSNKVTEKGKYVELRCDPISGHTALYWYRQSLGQGPEFLIYFQGTGAADDSGLPNDRFFAVRPEGSVSTLKIQRTERGDSAVYLCASSLERGTYNEQFFGPGTRLTVL.

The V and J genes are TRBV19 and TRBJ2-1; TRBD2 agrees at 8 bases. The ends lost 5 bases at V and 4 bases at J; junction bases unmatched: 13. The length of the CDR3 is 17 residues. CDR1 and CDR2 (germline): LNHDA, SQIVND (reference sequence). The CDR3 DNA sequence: TGTGCCAGTAGTGGGAGGGCTAGCGGGTCCCCGTACAATGAGCAGTTCTTC. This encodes CASSGRASGSPYNEQFF. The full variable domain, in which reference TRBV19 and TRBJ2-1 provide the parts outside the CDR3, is DGGITQSPKYLFRKEGQNVTLSCEQNLNHDAMYWYRQDPGQGLRLIYYSQIVNDFQKGDIAEGYSVSREKKESFPLTVTSAQKNPTAFYLCASSGRASGSPYNEQFFGPGTRLTVL.

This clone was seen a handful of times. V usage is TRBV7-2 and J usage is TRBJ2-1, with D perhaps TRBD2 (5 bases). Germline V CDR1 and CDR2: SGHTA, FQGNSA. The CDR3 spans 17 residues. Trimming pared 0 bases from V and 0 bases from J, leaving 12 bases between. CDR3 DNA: TGTGCCAGCAGCTTAGCTGTGAGCGGTAGCTCCTACAATGAGCAGTTCTTC. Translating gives CASSLAVSGSSYNEQFF. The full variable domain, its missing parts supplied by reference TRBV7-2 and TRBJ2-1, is GAGVSQSPSNKVTEKGKDVELRCDPISGHTALYWYRQSLGQGLEFLIYFQGNSAPDKSGLPSDRFSAERTGGSVSTLTIQRTQQEDSAVYLCASSLAVSGSSYNEQFFGPGTRLTVL.

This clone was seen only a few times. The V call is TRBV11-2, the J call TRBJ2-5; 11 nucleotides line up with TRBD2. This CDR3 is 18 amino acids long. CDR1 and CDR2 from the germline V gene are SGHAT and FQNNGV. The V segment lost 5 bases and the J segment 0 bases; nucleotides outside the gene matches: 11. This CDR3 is CASSLGTSGGLYQETQYF. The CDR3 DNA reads TGTGCCAGCAGCCTGGGGACTAGCGGAGGGCTGTACCAAGAGACCCAGTACTTC.

CDR3 sequence: CASSLGQGSYEQYF. As DNA, the CDR3 is TGTGCCAGCAGCCTAGGACAGGGGTCCTACGAGCAGTACTTC. V gene TRBV4-2 combines with J gene TRBJ2-5; 9 positions agree with TRBD1. The J call could be wrong; TRBJ2-7 is a better fit for the DNA end. This CDR3 is 14 amino acids long. Germline V CDR1 and CDR2: LGHNA, YNFKEQ.

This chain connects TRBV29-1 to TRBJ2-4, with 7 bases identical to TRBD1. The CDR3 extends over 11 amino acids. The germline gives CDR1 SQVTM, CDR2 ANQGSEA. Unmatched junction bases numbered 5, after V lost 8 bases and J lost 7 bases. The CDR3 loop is CSSQQGNIQYF. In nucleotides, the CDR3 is TGCAGCTCTCAACAGGGGAACATTCAGTACTTC.